This T cell receptor beta chain was recovered during a study of a mutant IDH1 vaccine in newly diagnosed glioma. Time point indicated: week 5, during vaccination. Each vaccine dose was 300 ug of mutant IDH1 20-mer peptide, with topical imiquimod. V gave up 0 bases and J gave up 2 bases, with 7 bases separating them. CDR3 size: 13 residues. Germline CDR1 and CDR2: GTSNPN and SVGIG (reference sequence). Assay used: immunoSEQ multiplex PCR; TCRdb lists only in-frame clones, some missing. The sample records around 52,000 clones, around 78% being singletons. As to this clone: Its antigen is not known.

The chain combines TRBV30 with TRBJ1-2; D possibly corresponds to TRBD1 (6 bases). The clonotype originates from a woman aged 40 to 55 with glioma. The sample in question was PBMCs, obtained from a glioma patient whose treatment included an IDH1 peptide vaccine. As DNA, the CDR3 is TGTGCCTGGAGTGTGACAGGCAACTATGGCTACACCTTC. This encodes CAWSVTGNYGYTF.